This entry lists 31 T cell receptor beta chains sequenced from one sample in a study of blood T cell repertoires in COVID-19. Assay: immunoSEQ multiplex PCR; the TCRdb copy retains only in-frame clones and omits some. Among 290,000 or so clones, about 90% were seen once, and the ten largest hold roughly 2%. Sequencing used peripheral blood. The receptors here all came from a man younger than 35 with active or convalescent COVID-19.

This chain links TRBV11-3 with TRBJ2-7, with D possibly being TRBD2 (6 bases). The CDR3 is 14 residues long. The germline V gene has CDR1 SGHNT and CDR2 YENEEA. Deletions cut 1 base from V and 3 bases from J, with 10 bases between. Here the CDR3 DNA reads TGTGCCAGCAGCTTAGGCGACGGGGGCTACGAGCAGTACTTC. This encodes CASSLGDGGYEQYF.

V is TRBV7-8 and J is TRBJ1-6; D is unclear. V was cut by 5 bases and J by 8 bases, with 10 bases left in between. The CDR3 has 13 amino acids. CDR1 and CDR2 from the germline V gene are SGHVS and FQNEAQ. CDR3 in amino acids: CASSARQDSPLHF. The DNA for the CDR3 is TGTGCCAGCAGCGCGCGTCAGGATTCACCCCTCCACTTT.

The CDR3: CASSPEAGTPTYGYTF. DNA for the CDR3: TGTGCCAGCTCACCAGAGGCTGGGACACCCACCTATGGCTACACCTTC. The chain is built from TRBV18 and TRBJ1-2; D possibly corresponds to TRBD1 (6 bases). The CDR3 contains 16 residues. From germline, CDR1 is KGHSH and CDR2 LQKENI. The V and J ends lost 2 bases and 4 bases respectively, with 17 bases between them.

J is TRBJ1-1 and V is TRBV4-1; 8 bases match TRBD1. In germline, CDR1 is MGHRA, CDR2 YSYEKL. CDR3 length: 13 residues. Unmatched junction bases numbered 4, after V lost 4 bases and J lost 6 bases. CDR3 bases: TGCGCCAGCAGCCCTGACAGGGGCTCTGAAGCTTTCTTT. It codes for CASSPDRGSEAFF.

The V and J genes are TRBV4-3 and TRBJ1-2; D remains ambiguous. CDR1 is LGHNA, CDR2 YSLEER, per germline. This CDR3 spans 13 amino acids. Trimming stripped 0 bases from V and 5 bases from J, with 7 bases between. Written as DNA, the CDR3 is TGCGCCAGCAGCCAAGATCGGGTATATGGCTACACCTTC. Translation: CASSQDRVYGYTF.

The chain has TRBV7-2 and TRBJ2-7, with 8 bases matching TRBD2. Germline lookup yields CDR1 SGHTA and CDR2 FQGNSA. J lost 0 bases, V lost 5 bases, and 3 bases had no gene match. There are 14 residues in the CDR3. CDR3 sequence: CASSRGGFSYEQYF. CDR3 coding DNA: TGTGCCAGCAGCCGGGGGGGGTTCTCCTACGAGCAGTACTTC.

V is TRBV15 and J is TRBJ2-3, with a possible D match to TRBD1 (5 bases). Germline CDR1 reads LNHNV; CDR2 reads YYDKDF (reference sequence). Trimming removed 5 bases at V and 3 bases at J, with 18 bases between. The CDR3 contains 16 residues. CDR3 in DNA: TGTGCCACCAGCGTGAGACCAGGGCAGTGGACAGATACGCAGTATTTT. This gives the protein CATSVRPGQWTDTQYF.

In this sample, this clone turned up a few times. DNA of the CDR3: TGTGCCAGCAGCTTAGCGGCTAGCGGCGCATTTACGCAGTATTTT. It yields the protein CASSLAASGAFTQYF. V and J are TRBV7-2 and TRBJ2-3; the match to TRBD2 covers 7 bases. CDR1 is SGHTA, CDR2 FQGNSA, per germline. The V gene end was trimmed by 0 bases and the J gene end by 8 bases; junction bases not matched to a gene: 8. This CDR3 region has 15 residues.

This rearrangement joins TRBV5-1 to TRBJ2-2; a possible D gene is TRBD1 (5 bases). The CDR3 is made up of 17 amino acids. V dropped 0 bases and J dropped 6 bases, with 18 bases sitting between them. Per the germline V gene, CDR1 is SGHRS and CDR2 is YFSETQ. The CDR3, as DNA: TGCGCCAGCAGCTTGGATGGCAGGGTGAACCAAGCCGGGGAGCTGTTTTTT. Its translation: CASSLDGRVNQAGELFF.

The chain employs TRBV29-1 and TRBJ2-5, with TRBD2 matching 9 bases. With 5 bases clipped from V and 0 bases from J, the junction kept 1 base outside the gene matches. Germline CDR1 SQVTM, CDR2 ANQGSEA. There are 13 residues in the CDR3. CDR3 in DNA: TGCAGCGTTAGCGGGGGGTACCAAGAGACCCAGTACTTC. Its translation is CSVSGGYQETQYF.

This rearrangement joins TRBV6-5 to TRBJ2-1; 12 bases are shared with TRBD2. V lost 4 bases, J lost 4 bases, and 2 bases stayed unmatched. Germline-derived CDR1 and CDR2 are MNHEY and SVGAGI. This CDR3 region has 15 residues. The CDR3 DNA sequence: TGTGCCAGCAGTTGGACTAGCGGGAATTACAATGAGCAGTTCTTC. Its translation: CASSWTSGNYNEQFF.

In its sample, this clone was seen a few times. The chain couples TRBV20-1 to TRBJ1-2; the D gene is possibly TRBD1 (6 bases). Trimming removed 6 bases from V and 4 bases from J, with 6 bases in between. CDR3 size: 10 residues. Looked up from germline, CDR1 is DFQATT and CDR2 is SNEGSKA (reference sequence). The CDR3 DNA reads TGCAGTGCCAGGGGCTATGGCTACACCTTC. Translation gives CSARGYGYTF.

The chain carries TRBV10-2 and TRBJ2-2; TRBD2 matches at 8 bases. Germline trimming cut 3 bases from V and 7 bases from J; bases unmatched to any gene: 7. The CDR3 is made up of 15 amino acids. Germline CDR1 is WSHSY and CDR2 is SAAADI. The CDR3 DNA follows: TGCGCCAGCAGTGACGAAGGACTAGCTTACGGGGAGCTGTTTTTT. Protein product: CASSDEGLAYGELFF.

CDR3: CAIGQGTDKNIQYF. In DNA form, the CDR3 reads TGTGCCATCGGGCAGGGAACGGACAAAAACATTCAGTACTTC. The chain has TRBV10-3 and TRBJ2-4, with D possibly TRBD1 on 5 matching bases. CDR3 length equals 14 residues. Germline CDR1 reads ENHRY; CDR2 reads SYGVKD. V was trimmed by 8 bases and J by 3 bases, leaving 14 bases between them.

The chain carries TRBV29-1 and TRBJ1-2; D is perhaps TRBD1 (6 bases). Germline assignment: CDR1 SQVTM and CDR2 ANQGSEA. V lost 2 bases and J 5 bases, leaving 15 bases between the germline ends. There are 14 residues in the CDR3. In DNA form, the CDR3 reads TGCAGCGTTGAAAGGGAGGGGGAGTGGTATGGCTACACCTTC. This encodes CSVEREGEWYGYTF.

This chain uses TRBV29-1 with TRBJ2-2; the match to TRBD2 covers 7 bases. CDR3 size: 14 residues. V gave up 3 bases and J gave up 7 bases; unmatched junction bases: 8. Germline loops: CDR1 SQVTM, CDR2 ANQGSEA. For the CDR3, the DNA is TGCAGCGTTGACGGCGGGAGTCAAGGCGGGGAGCTGTTTTTT. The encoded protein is CSVDGGSQGGELFF.

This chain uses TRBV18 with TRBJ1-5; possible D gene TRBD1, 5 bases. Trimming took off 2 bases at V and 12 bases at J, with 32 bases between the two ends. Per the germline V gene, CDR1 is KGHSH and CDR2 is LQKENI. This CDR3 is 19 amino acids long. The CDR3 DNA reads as TGTGCCAGCTCACCAGGCGGGGGAACCTCTTGGCGAACTGATGTGCGCCAGCATTTT. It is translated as CASSPGGGTSWRTDVRQHF.

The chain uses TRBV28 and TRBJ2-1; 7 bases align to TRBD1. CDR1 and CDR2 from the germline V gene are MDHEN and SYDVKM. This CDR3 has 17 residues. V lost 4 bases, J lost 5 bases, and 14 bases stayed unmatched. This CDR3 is CASSSRPRTGVNNEQFF. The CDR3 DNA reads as TGTGCCAGCAGTTCACGTCCGAGAACAGGGGTAAACAATGAGCAGTTCTTC.

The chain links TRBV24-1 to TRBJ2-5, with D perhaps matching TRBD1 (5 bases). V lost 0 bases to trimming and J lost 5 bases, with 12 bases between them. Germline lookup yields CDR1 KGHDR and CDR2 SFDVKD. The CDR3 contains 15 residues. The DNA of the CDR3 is TGTGCCACCAGTGATTTGCAGGCAGGGCCGGAGACCCAGTACTTC. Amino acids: CATSDLQAGPETQYF.

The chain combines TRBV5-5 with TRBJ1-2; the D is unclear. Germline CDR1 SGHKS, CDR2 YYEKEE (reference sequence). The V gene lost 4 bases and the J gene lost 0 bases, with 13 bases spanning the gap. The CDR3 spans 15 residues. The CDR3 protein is CASSPVFLTNYGYTF. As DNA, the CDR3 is TGTGCCAGCAGCCCGGTTTTTTTGACTAACTATGGCTACACCTTC.

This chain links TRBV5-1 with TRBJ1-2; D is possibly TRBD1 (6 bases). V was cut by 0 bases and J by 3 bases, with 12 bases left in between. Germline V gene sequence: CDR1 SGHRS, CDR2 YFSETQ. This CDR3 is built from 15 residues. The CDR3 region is CASSLVRGSHYGYTF. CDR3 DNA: TGCGCCAGCAGCTTGGTCAGGGGTTCGCACTATGGCTACACCTTC.

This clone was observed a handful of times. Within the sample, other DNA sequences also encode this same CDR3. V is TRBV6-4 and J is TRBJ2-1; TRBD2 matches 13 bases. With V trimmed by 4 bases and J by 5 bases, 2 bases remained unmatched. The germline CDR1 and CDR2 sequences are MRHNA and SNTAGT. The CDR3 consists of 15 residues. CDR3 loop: CASSAGTSGDNEQFF. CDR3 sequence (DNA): TGTGCCAGCAGTGCCGGGACTAGCGGGGACAATGAGCAGTTCTTC.

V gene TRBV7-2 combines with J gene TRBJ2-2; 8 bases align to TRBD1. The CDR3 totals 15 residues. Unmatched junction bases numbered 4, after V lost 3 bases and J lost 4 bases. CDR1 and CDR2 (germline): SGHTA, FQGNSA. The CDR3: CASSFRTGGTGELFF. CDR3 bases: TGTGCCAGCAGCTTTAGAACAGGGGGCACCGGGGAGCTGTTTTTT.

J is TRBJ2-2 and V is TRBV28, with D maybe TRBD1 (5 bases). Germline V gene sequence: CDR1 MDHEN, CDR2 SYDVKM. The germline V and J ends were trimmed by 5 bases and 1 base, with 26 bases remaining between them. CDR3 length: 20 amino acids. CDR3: CASSILVYDRQPGNTGELFF. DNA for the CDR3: TGTGCCAGCAGTATTCTAGTTTACGACAGACAACCCGGGAACACCGGGGAGCTGTTTTTT.

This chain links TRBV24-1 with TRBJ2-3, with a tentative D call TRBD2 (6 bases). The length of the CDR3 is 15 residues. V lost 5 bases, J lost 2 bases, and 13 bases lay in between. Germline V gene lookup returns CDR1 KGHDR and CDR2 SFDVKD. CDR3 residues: CATSAIAGYTDTQYF. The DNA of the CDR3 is TGTGCCACCAGTGCCATTGCGGGGTACACAGATACGCAGTATTTT.

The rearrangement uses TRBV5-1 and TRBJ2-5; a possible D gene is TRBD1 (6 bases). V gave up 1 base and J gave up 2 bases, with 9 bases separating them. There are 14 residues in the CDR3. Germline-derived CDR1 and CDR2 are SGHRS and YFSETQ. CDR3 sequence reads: CASSLFRGQETQYF. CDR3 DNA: TGCGCCAGCAGCTTGTTTAGGGGGCAAGAGACCCAGTACTTC. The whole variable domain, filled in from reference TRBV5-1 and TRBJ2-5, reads KAGVTQTPRYLIKTRGQQVTLSCSPISGHRSVSWYQQTPGQGLQFLFEYFSETQRNKGNFPGRFSGRQFSNSRSEMNVSTLELGDSALYLCASSLFRGQETQYFGPGTRLLVL.

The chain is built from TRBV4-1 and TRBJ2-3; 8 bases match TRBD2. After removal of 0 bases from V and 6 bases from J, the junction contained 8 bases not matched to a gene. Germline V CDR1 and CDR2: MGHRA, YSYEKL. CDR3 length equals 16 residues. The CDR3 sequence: CASSQDLAGHQDTQYF. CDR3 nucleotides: TGCGCCAGCAGCCAAGATTTAGCGGGGCACCAGGATACGCAGTATTTT.

The CDR3 reads CATILQGIGTPLHF. CDR3 nucleotides: TGTGCCACCATCCTACAGGGGATCGGGACACCCCTCCACTTT. This chain links TRBV2 with TRBJ1-6; 7 bases align to TRBD1. The CDR3 has 14 amino acids. V lost 10 bases, J lost 11 bases, and 14 bases stayed unmatched. Per the germline V gene, CDR1 is SNHLY and CDR2 is FYNNEI.

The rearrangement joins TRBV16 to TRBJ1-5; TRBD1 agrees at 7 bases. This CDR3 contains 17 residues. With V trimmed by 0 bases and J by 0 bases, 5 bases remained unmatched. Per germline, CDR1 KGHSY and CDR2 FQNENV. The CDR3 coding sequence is TGTGCCAGCAGCCAATCCCAGGGGGTTTATAGCAATCAGCCCCAGCATTTT. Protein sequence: CASSQSQGVYSNQPQHF.

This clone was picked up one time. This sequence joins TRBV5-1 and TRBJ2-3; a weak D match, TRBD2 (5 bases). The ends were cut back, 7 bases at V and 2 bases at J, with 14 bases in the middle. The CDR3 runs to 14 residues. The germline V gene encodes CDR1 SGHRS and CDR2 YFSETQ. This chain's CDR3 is CASRGGEPTDTQYF. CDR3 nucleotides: TGCGCCAGCCGGGGTGGTGAGCCCACAGATACGCAGTATTTT.

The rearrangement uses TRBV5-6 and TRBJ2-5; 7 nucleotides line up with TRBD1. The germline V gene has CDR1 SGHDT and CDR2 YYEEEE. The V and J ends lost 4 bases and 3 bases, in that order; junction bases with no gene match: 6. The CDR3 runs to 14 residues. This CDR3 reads CASSRRGPEETQYF. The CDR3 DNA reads TGTGCCAGCAGCAGAAGGGGGCCCGAAGAGACCCAGTACTTC.